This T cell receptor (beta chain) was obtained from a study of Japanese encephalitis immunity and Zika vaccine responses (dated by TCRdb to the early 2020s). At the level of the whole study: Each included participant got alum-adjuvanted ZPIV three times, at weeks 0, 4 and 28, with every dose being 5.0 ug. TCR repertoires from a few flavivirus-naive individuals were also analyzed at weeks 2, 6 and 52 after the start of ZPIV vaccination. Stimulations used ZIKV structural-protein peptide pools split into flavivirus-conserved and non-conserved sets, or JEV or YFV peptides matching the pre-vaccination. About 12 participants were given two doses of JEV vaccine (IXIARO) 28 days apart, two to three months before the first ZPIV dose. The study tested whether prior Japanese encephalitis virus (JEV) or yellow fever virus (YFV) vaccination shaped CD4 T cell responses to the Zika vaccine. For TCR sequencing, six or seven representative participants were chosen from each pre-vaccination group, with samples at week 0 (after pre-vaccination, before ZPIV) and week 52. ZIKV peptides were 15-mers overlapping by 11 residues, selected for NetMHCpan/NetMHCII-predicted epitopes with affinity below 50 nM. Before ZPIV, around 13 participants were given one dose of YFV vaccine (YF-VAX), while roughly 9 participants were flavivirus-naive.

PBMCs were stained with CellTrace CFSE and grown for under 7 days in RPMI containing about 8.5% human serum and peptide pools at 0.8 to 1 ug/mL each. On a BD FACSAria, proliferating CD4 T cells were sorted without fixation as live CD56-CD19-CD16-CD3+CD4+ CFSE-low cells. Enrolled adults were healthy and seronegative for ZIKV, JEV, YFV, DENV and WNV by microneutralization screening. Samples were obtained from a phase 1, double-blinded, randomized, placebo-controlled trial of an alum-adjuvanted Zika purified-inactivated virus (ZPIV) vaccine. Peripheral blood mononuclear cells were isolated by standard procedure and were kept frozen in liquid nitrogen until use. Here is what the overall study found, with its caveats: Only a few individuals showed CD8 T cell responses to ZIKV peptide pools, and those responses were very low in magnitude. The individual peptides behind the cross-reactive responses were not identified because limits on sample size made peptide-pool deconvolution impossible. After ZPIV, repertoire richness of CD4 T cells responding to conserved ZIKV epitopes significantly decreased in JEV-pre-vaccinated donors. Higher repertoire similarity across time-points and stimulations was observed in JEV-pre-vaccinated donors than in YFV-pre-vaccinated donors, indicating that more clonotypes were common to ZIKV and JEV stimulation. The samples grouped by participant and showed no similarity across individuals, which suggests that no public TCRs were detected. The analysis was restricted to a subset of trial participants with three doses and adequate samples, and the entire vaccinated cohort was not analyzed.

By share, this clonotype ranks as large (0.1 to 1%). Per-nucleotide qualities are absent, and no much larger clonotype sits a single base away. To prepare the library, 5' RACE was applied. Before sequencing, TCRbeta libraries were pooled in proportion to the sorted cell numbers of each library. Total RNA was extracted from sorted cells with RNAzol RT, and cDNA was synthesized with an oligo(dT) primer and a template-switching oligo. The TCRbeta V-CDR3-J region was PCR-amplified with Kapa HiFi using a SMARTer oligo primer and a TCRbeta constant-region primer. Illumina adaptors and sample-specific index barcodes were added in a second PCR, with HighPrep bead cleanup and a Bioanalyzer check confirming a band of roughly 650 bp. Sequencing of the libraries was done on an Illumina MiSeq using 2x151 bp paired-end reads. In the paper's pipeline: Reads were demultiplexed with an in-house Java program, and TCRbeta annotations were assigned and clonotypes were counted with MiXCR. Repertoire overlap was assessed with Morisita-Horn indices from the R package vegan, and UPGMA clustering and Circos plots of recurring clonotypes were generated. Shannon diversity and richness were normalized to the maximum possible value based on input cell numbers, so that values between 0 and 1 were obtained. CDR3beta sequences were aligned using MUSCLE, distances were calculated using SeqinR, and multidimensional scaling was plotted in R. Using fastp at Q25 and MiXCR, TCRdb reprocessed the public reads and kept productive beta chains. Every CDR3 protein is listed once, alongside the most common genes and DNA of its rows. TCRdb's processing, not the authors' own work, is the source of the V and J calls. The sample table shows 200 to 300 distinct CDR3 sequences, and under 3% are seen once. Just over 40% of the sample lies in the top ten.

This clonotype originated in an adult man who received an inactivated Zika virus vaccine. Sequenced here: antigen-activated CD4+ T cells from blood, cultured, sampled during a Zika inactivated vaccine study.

In nucleotides, the sequence is TGCGCCAGCAGCGGGCTGCAGACAGGGGCAGACACTGAAGCTTTCTTT. Its protein is CASSGLQTGADTEAFF. The chain employs TRBV5-1 and TRBJ1-1, with TRBD1 matching 8 junction bases. The CDR3 contains 16 residues, cysteine and phenylalanine counted. The entry retains the CDR3 DNA only, 48 bases that are in frame from base 1. V is pruned by 4 bases and J by 3 bases, leaving 11 bases of the junction without a gene match. For CDR1 and CDR2, the germline V gene lists SGHRS and YFSETQ.